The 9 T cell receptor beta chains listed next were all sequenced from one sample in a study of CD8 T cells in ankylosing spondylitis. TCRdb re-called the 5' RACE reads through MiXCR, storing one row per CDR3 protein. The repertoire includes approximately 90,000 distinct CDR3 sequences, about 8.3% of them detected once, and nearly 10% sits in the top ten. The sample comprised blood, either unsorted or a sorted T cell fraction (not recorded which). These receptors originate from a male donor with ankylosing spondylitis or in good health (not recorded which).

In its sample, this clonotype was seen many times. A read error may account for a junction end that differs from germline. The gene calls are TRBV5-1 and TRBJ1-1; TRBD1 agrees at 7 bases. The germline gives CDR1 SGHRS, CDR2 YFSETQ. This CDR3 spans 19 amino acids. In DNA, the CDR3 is TGCGCCAGCAGCTTGGTAGGGGGCTATAGTGGGTCGGTGAAGACTGAAGCTTTCTTT. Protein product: CASSLVGGYSGSVKTEAFF. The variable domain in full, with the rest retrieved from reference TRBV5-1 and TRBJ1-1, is KAGVTQTPRYLIKTRGQQVTLSCSPISGHRSVSWYQQTPGQGLQFLFEYFSETQRNKGNFPGRFSGRQFSNSRSEMNVSTLELGDSALYLCASSLVGGYSGSVKTEAFFGQGTRLTVV.

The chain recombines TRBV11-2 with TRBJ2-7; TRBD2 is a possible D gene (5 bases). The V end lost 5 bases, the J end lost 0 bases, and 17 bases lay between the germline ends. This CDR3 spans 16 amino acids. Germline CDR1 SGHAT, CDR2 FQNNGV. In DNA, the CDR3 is TGTGCCAGCAGCCCTCTACTAGATGCTATCTCCTACGAGCAGTACTTC. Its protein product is CASSPLLDAISYEQYF. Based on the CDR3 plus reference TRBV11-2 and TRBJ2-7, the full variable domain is EAGVAQSPRYKIIEKRQSVAFWCNPISGHATLYWYQQILGQGPKLLIQFQNNGVVDDSQLPKDRFSAERLKGVDSTLKIQPAKLEDSAVYLCASSPLLDAISYEQYFGPGTRLTVT.

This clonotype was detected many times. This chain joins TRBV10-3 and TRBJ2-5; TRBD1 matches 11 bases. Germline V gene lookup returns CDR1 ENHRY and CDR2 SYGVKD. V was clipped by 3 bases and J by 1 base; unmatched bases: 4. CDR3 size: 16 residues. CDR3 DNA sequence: TGTGCCATCAGTGAACAGGGACAGGGGGGCCAAGAGACCCAGTACTTC. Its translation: CAISEQGQGGQETQYF.

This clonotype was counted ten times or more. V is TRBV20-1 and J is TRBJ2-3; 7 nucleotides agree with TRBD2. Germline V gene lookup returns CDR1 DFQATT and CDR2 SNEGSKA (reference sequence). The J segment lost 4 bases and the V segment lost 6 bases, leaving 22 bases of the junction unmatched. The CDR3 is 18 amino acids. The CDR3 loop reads CSAHVSGGGGLGSDTQYF. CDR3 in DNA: TGCAGTGCCCACGTTAGCGGCGGGGGAGGCTTGGGGTCAGATACGCAGTATTTT.

The CDR3 here is CSARGELAGGPGGNEQFF. CDR3 DNA: TGCAGTGCTAGAGGTGAACTAGCGGGAGGGCCAGGGGGCAATGAGCAGTTCTTC. This rearrangement joins TRBV20-1 to TRBJ2-1, with TRBD2 identical over 13 bases. The CDR3 totals 18 residues. V shed 1 base, J shed 6 bases, and the junction held 12 bases outside the gene matches. Germline CDR1 reads DFQATT; CDR2 reads SNEGSKA (reference sequence).

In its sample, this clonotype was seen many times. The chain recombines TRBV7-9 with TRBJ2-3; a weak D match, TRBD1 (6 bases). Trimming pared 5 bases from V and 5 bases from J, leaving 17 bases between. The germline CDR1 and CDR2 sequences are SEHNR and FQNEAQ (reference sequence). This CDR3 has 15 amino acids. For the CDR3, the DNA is TGTGCCAGCAGCCACAGACGGACAGAGGTAGATACGCAGTATTTT. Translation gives CASSHRRTEVDTQYF.

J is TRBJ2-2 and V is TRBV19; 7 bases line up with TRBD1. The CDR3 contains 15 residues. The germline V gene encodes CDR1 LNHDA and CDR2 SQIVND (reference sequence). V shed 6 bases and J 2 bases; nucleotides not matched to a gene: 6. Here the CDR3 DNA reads TGTGCCAGTAGCCGACACAGGGGCAACACCGGGGAGCTGTTTTTT. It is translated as CASSRHRGNTGELFF.

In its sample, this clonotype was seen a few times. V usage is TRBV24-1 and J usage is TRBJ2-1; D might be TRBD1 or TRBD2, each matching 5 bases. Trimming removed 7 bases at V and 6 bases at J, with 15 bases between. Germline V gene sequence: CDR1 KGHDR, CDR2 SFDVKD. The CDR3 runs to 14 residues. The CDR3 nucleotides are TGTGCCACCAGCCCCAGGGACCGCCGCAATGAGCAGTTCTTC. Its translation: CATSPRDRRNEQFF.

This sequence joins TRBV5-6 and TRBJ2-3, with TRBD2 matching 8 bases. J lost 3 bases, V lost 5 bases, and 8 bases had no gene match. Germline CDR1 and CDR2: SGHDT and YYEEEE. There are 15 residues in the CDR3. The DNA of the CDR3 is TGTGCCAGCAGTTATGAGCGGGGGAGGACAGATACGCAGTATTTT. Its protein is CASSYERGRTDTQYF.